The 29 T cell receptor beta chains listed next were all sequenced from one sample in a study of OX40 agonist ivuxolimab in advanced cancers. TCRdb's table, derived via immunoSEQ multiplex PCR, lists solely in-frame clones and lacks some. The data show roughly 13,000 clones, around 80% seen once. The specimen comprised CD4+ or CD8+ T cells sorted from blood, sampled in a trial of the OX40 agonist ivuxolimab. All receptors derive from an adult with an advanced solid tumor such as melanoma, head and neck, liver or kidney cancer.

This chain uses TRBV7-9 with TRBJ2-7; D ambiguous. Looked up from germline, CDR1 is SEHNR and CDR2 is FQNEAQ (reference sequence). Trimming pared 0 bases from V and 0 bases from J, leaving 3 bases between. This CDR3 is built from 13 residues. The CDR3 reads CASSLASSYEQYF. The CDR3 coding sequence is TGTGCCAGCAGCTTAGCCAGCTCCTACGAGCAGTACTTC.

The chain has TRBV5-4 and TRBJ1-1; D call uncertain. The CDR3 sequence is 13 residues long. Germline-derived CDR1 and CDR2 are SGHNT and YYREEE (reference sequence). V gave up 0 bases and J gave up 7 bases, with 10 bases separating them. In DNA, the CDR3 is TGTGCCAGCAGCTTGGCCCCGAGAGATGAAGCTTTCTTT. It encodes CASSLAPRDEAFF. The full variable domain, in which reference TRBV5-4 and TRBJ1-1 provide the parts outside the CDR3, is ETGVTQSPTHLIKTRGQQVTLRCSSQSGHNTVSWYQQALGQGPQFIFQYYREEENGRGNFPPRFSGLQFPNYSSELNVNALELDDSALYLCASSLAPRDEAFFGQGTRLTVV.

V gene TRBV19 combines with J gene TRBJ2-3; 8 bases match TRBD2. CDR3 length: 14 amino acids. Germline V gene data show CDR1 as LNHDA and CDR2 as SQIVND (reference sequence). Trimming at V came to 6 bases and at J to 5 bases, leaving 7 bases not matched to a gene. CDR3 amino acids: CASSLAGGRDTQYF. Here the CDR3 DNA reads TGTGCCAGTAGCCTAGCGGGCGGGCGAGATACGCAGTATTTT.

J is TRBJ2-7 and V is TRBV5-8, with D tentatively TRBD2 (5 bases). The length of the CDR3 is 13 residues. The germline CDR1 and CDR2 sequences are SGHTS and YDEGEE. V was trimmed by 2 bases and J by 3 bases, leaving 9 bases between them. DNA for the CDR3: TGTGCCAGCAGCTTACGGGGTCTCTACGAGCAGTACTTC. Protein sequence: CASSLRGLYEQYF. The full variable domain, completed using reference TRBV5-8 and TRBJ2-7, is EAGVTQSPTHLIKTRGQQATLRCSPISGHTSVYWYQQALGLGLQFLLWYDEGEERNRGNFPPRFSGRQFPNYSSELNVNALELEDSALYLCASSLRGLYEQYFGPGTRLTVT.

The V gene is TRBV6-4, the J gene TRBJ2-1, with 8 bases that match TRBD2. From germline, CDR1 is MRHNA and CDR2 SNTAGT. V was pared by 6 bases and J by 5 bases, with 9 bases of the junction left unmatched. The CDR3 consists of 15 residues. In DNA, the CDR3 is TGTGCCAGCAGCCCGCTTGCGGGAGGACACAATGAGCAGTTCTTC. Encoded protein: CASSPLAGGHNEQFF.

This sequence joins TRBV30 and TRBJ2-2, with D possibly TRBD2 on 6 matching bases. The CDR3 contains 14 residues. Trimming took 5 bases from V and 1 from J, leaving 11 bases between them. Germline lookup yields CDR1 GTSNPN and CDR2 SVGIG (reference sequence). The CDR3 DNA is TGTGCCTGGCGCCGGAGGGTGAACACCGGGGAGCTGTTTTTT. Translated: CAWRRRVNTGELFF.

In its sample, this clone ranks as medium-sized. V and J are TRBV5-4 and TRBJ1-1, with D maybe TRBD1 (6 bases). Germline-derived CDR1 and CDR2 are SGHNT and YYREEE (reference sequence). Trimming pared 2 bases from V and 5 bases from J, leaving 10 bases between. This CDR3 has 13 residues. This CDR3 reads CASSLRGATEAFF. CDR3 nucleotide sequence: TGTGCCAGCAGCTTAAGGGGGGCTACTGAAGCTTTCTTT.

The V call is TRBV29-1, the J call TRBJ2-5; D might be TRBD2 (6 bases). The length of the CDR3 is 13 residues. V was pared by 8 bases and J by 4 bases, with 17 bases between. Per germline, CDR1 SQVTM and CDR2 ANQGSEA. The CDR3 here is CSSGRQAGETQYF. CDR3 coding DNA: TGCAGCTCAGGGAGGCAGGCGGGAGAGACCCAGTACTTC.

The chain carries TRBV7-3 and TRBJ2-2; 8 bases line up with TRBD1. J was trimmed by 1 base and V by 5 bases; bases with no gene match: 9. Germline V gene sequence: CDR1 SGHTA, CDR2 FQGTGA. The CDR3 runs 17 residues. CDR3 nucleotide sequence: TGTGCCAGCAGCCCTACGATGGGGACAGGGAACACCGGGGAGCTGTTTTTT. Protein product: CASSPTMGTGNTGELFF.

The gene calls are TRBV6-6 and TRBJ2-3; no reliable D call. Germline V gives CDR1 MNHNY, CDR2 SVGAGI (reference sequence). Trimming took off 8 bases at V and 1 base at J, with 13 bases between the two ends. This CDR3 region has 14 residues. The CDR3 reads CASRSEFGTDTQYF. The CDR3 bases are TGTGCCAGCCGCTCTGAGTTCGGCACAGATACGCAGTATTTT.

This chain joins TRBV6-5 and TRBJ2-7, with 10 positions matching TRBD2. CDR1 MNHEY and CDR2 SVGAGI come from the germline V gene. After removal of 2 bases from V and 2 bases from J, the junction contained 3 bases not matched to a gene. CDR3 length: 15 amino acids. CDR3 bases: TGTGCCAGCAGTTACCGGACTAGCGGAACCTACGAGCAGTACTTC. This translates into CASSYRTSGTYEQYF.

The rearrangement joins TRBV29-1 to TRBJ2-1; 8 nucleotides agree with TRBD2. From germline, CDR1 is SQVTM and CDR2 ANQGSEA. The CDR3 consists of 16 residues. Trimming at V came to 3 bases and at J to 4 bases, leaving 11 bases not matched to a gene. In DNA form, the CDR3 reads TGCAGCGTTGATTTTAGCGGGACTACCATATACAATGAGCAGTTCTTC. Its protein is CSVDFSGTTIYNEQFF.

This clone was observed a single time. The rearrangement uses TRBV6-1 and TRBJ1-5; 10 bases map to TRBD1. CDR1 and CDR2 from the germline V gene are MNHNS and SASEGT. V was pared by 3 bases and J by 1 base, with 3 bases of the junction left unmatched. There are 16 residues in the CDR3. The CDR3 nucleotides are TGTGCCAGCAGTGACTGGGACAGGGGCAGCAATCAGCCCCAGCATTTT. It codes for CASSDWDRGSNQPQHF.

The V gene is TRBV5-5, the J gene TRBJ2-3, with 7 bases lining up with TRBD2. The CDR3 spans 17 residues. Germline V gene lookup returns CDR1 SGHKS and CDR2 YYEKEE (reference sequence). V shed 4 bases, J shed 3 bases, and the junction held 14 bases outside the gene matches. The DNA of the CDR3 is TGTGCCAGCAGCCTCCGGGGGATGCGGGAGAGGACAGATACGCAGTATTTT. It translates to CASSLRGMRERTDTQYF.

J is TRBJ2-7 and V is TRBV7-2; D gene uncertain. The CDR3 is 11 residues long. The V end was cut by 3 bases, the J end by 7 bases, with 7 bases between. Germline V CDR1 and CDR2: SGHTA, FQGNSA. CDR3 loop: CASSFLEEQYF. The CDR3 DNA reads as TGTGCCAGCAGCTTCTTGGAGGAGCAGTACTTC.

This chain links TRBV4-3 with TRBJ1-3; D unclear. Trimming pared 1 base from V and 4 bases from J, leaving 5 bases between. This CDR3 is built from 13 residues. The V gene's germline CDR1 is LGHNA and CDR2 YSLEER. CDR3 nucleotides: TGCGCCAGCAGCCAAGTGACGGGAAACACCATATATTTT. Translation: CASSQVTGNTIYF.

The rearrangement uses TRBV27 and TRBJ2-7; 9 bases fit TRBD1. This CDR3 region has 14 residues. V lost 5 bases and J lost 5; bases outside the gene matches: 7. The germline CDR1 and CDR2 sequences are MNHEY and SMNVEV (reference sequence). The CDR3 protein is CASSPTGGVNEQYF. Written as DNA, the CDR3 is TGTGCCAGCAGTCCCACAGGGGGCGTAAACGAGCAGTACTTC.

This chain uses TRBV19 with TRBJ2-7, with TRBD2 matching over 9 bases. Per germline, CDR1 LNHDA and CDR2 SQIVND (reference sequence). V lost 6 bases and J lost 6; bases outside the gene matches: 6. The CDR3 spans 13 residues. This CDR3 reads CASSLAGTGEQYF. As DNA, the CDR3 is TGTGCCAGTAGCCTAGCGGGAACAGGCGAGCAGTACTTC.

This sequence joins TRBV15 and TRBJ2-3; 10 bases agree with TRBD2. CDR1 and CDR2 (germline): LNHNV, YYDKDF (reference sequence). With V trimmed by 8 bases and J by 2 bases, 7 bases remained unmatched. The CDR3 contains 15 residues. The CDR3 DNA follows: TGTGCCACCGAACCGGGACTAGCGTCCACAGATACGCAGTATTTT. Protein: CATEPGLASTDTQYF.

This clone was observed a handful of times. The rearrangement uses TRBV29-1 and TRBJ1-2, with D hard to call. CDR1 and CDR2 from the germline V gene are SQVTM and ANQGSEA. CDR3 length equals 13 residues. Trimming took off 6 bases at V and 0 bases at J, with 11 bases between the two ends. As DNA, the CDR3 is TGCAGCGTCACCATAGAGACTAACTATGGCTACACCTTC. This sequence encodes CSVTIETNYGYTF.

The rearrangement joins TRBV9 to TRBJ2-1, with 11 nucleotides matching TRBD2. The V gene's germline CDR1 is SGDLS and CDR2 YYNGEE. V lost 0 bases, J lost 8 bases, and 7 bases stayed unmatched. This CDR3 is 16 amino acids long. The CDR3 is CASSVALSGRGDEQFF. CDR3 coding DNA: TGTGCCAGCAGCGTAGCCCTTAGCGGGAGGGGGGATGAGCAGTTCTTC.

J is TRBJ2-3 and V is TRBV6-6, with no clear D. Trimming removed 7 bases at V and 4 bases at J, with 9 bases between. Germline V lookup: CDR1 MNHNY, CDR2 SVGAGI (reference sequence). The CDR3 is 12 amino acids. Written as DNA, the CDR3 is TGTGCCAGCACTTCCAGCGCAGATACGCAGTATTTT. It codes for CASTSSADTQYF.

The CDR3 DNA reads TGTGCCAGCAGTTGGAGTGGGGGCGAGCAGTACTTC. Translating it yields CASSWSGGEQYF. The gene calls are TRBV6-1 and TRBJ2-7; D may correspond to TRBD1 or TRBD2 (5 bases each). Per the germline V gene, CDR1 is MNHNS and CDR2 is SASEGT. The CDR3 is 12 amino acids. Between the trimmed V and J ends, which lost 5 bases and 6 bases, there was a span of 11 bases.

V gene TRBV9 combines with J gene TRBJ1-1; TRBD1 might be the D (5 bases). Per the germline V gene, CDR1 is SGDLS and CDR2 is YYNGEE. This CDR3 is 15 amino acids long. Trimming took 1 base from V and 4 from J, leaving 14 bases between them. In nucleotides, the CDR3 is TGTGCCAGCAGCGTATTTTCGTCCGGGACCACTGAAGCTTTCTTT. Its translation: CASSVFSSGTTEAFF.

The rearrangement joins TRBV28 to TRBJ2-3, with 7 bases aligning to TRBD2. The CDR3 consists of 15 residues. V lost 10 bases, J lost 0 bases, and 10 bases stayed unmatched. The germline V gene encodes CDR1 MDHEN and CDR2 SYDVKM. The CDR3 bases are TGTGCCATAAGGGAGGGCAACCCTAGCACAGATACGCAGTATTTT. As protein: CAIREGNPSTDTQYF.

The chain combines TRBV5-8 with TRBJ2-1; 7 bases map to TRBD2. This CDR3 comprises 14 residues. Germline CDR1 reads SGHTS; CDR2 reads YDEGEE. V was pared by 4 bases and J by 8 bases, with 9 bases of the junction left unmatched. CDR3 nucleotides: TGTGCCAGCAGCCCTACTGGCGGGAGAGATGAGCAGTTCTTC. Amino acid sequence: CASSPTGGRDEQFF. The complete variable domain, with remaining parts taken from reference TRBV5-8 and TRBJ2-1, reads EAGVTQSPTHLIKTRGQQATLRCSPISGHTSVYWYQQALGLGLQFLLWYDEGEERNRGNFPPRFSGRQFPNYSSELNVNALELEDSALYLCASSPTGGRDEQFFGPGTRLTVL.

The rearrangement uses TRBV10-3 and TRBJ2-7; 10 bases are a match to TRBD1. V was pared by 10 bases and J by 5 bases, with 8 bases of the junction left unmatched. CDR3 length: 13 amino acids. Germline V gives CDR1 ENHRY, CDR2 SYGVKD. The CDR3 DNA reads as TGTGCCACCTCAGGACAGGGGGAGGACGAGCAGTACTTC. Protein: CATSGQGEDEQYF.

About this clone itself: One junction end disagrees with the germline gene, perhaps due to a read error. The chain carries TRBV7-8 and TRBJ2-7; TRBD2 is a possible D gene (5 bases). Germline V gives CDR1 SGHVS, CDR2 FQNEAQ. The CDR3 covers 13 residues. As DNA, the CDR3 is TGTGCCAGCAGCGTAGCGTTCCTCTACGAGCAGTACTTC. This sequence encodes CASSVAFLYEQYF.

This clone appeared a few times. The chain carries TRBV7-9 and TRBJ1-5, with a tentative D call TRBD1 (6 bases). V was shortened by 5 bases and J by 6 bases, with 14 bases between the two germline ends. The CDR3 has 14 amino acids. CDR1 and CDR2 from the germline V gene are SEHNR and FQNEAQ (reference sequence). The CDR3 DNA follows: TGTGCCAGCAGCGAGGGGGGCTTCGGTCAGCCCCAGCATTTT. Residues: CASSEGGFGQPQHF.